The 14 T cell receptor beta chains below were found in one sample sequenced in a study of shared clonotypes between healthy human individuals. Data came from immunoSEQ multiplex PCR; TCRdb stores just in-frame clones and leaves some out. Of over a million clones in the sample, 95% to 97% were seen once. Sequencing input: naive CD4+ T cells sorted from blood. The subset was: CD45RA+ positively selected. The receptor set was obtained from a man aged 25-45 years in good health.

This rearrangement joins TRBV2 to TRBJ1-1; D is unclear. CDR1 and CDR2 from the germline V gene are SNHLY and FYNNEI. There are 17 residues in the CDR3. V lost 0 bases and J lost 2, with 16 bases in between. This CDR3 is CASSEALHLNRNTEAFF. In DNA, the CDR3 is TGTGCCAGCAGTGAAGCGCTTCATCTGAACAGAAACACTGAAGCTTTCTTT.

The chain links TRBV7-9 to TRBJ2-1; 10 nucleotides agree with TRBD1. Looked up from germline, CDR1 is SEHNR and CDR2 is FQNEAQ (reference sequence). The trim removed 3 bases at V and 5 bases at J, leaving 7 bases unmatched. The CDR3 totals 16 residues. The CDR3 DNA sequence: TGTGCCAGCAGCTTCTCCGGGACAGGGGTCCACAATGAGCAGTTCTTC. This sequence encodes CASSFSGTGVHNEQFF.

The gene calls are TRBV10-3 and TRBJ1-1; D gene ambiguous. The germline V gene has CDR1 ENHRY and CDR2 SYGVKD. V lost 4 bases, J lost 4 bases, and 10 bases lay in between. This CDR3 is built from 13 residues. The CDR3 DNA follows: TGTGCCATCAGTGTCGGTCGGGGCACTGAAGCTTTCTTT. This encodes CAISVGRGTEAFF.

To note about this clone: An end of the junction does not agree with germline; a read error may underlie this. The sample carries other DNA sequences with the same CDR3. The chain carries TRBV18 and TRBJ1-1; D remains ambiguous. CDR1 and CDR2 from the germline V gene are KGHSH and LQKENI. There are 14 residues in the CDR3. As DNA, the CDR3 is TGTGCTAGCTCACCACCTGGCTGGAACACTGAAGCTTTCTTT. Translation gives CASSPPGWNTEAFF.

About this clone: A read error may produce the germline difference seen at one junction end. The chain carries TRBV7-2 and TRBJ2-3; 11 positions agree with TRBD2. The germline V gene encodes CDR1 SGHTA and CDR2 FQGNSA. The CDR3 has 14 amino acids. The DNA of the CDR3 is TGCTCGAGCGGAGGGCTAGCGGGAGGAAATACGCAGTATTTT. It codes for CSSGGLAGGNTQYF. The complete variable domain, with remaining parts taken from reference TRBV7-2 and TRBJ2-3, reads GAGVSQSPSNKVTEKGKDVELRCDPISGHTALYWYRQSLGQGLEFLIYFQGNSAPDKSGLPSDRFSAERTGGSVSTLTIQRTQQEDSAVYLCSSGGLAGGNTQYFGPGTRLTVL.

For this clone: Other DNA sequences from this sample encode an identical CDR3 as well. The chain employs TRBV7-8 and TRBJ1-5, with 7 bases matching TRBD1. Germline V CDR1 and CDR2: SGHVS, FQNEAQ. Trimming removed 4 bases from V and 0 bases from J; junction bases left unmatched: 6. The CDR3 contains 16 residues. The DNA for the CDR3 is TGTGCCAGCAGCTCCAGACGGACAGGTAGCAATCAGCCCCAGCATTTT. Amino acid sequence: CASSSRRTGSNQPQHF.

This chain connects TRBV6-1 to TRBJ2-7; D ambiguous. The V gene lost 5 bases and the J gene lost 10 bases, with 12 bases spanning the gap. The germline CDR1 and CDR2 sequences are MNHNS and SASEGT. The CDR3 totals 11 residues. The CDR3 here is CASSYPPAQYF. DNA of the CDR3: TGTGCCAGCAGTTACCCGCCAGCTCAGTACTTC.

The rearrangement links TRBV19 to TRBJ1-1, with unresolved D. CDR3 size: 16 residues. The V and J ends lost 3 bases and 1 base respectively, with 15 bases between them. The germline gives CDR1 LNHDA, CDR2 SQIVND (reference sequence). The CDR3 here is CASSMSREPANTEAFF. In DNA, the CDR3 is TGTGCCAGTAGTATGAGTAGGGAACCAGCGAACACTGAAGCTTTCTTT.

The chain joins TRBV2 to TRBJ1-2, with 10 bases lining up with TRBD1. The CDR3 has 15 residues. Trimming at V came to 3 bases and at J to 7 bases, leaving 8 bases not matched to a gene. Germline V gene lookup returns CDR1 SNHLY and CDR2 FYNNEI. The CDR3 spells CASSDRGQGWGGYTF. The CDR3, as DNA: TGTGCCAGCAGTGACCGGGGACAGGGGTGGGGTGGCTACACCTTC.

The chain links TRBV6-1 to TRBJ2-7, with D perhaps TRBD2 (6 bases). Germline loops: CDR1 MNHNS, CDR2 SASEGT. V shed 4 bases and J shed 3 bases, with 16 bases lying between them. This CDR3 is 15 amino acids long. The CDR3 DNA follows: TGTGCCAGCAGTGTTGCTAGCGCTGGGTACTACGAGCAGTACTTC. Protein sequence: CASSVASAGYYEQYF.

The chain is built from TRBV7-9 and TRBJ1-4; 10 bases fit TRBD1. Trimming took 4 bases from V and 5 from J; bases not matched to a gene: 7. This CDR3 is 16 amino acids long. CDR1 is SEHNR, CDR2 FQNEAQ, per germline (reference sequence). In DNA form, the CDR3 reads TGTGCCAGCAGCTCCCGGGACAGGGGCCCCAATGAAAAACTGTTTTTT. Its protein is CASSSRDRGPNEKLFF.

The CDR3 bases are TGTGCCAGCAGCCCGACCGGGACTAACAATGAGCAGTTCTTC. It is translated as CASSPTGTNNEQFF. The chain has TRBV7-3 and TRBJ2-1; 7 nucleotides agree with TRBD2. The V gene's germline CDR1 is SGHTA and CDR2 FQGTGA. Unmatched junction bases numbered 6, after V lost 5 bases and J lost 5 bases. The CDR3 runs to 14 residues.

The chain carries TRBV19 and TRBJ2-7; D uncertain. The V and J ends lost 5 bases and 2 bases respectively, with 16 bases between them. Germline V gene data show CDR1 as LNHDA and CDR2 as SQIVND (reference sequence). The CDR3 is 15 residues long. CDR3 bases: TGTGCCAGTAGTCAATTCCCCGTGGGTACCTACGAGCAGTACTTC. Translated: CASSQFPVGTYEQYF.

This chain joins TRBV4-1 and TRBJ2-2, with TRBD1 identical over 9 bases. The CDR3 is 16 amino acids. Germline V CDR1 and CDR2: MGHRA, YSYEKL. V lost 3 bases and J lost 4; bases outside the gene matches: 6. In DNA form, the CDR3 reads TGCGCCAGCAGCCACACAGGGGGCGCGGTCACCGGGGAGCTGTTTTTT. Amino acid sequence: CASSHTGGAVTGELFF.